This T cell receptor beta chain was found in a study of glioma-infiltrating T cells after dendritic cell vaccination. Study outcomes and limitations: Longer survival after dendritic cell vaccination followed higher pretreatment TIL content. Complete blood and tumor specimen sets were limited to few patients.

For this clone: Its cognate antigen is unknown.

The CDR3 is made up of 15 amino acids. The germline V gene has CDR1 SGHDT and CDR2 YYEEEE. V gave up 1 base and J gave up 0 bases, with 11 bases separating them. Documented time point: after dendritic cell vaccination, including at tumor progression/relapse. Sequenced by immunoSEQ multiplex PCR; TCRdb stores in-frame clones only, minus some. The sample lists some 110,000 clones; 90% were seen once. The sample was blood, taken after dendritic cell vaccination. The sequence came from a human donor with glioblastoma. The chain is built from TRBV5-6 and TRBJ2-7, with D hard to call. The CDR3 loop is CASSLMTHPSYEQYF. The CDR3 coding sequence is TGTGCCAGCAGCTTGATGACTCATCCCTCCTACGAGCAGTACTTC.